This TCR beta chain originates from a study of technical replicates of blood from a few donors. V lost 2 bases, J lost 4 bases, and 11 bases lay in between. This CDR3 is 14 amino acids long. The germline gives CDR1 MNHNS, CDR2 SASEGT. The sample holds one count of this clone. Clones were sequenced by immunoSEQ multiplex PCR, and TCRdb holds only the in-frame ones, with some missing. This sample has about 85,000 clones, with 90% to 95% found just once. The chain employs TRBV6-1 and TRBJ1-2, with D unclear. Sequencing was done on a sample of T cells isolated from PBMCs. The sequence derives from a human donor in good health. CDR3 sequence (DNA): TGTGCCAGCAGTGAATCCCCACTGGTCTATGGCTACACCTTC. Residues: CASSESPLVYGYTF.